This T cell receptor (beta chain) derives from a study of T cell repertoires in cytomegalovirus infection. After removal of 7 bases from V and 13 bases from J, the junction contained 8 bases not matched to a gene. This CDR3 comprises 11 residues. The V gene's germline CDR1 is MNHNS and CDR2 SASEGT. One entry per CDR3 protein results from TCRdb running MiXCR on the reads. This sample carries around 260,000 distinct CDR3 sequences, 9.1% of them seen once, and the ten largest clones take more than 13%. Study observations and caveats: The study found HLA-C-restricted CMV-specific TCR beta clonotypes dominating the ex vivo response.

On this clonotype: Its antigen is unknown.

The TCR sequence derives from a human donor in good health (CMV status not recorded). Some clones in this sample may be carry-over from other donors' samples. The chain has TRBV6-1 and TRBJ2-3, with TRBD2 matching over 7 bases. The sequencing input was PBMCs. The DNA of the CDR3 is TGTGCCAGCACTCACGGGGGGAAAAAGTATTTT. The encoded protein is CASTHGGKKYF.